This passage covers 19 T cell receptor beta chains from one sample sequenced in a study of T cells after posttransplantation cyclophosphamide (TCRdb year 2016). Receptor amplification or capture employed the immunoSEQ multiplex PCR assay. TCRdb re-hosts the immuneACCESS table, in-frame sequences only. Its copies lack some clones; in the studies checked, an unresolved V gene accounts for under half of them, and the cause for the rest is not known. Recorded for this sample are more than 30,000 clones; 75% to 95% of them occurred a single time. The ten most abundant clones make up roughly 0.22% of the sample. To count as naive, T cells had to be viable CD3+CD4+ or CD3+CD8+ cells with a CCR7+CD45RA+CD45RO-CD95-CD27+CD28+ profile. Sample: naive CD4+ T cells sorted from PBMCs. All receptors come from a woman aged 60-75 years in good health, CMV-negative, and a related stem cell transplant donor.

The chain links TRBV28 to TRBJ2-3; D may be TRBD1 (5 bases). CDR3 length: 15 amino acids. V was shortened by 3 bases and J by 4 bases, with 14 bases between the two germline ends. From germline, CDR1 is MDHEN and CDR2 SYDVKM. CDR3 DNA sequence: TGTGCCAGCAGTTTTCTCGGGCAGGGCTCAGATACGCAGTATTTT. Its protein product is CASSFLGQGSDTQYF. The variable domain in full, completed from reference TRBV28 and TRBJ2-3, reads DVKVTQSSRYLVKRTGEKVFLECVQDMDHENMFWYRQDPGLGLRLIYFSYDVKMKEKGDIPEGYSVSREKKERFSLILESASTNQTSMYLCASSFLGQGSDTQYFGPGTRLTVL.

This chain connects TRBV28 to TRBJ1-1; no reliable D call. V was cut by 6 bases and J by 1 base, with 12 bases left in between. The CDR3 totals 14 residues. The germline V gene has CDR1 MDHEN and CDR2 SYDVKM. The CDR3 region is CASSPGRENTEAFF. The CDR3, as DNA: TGTGCCAGCAGCCCGGGGAGGGAGAACACTGAAGCTTTCTTT.

V usage is TRBV9 and J usage is TRBJ1-3; TRBD1 might be the D (5 bases). The V end lost 4 bases, the J end lost 2 bases, and 16 bases lay between the germline ends. Germline V gene sequence: CDR1 SGDLS, CDR2 YYNGEE. The CDR3 runs to 16 residues. CDR3 region: CASSQSAGLAGNTIYF. CDR3 sequence (DNA): TGTGCCAGCAGCCAGAGTGCAGGGCTGGCTGGAAACACCATATATTTT. Drawing the rest from reference TRBV9 and TRBJ1-3, the complete variable domain is DSGVTQTPKHLITATGQRVTLRCSPRSGDLSVYWYQQSLDQGLQFLIQYYNGEERAKGNILERFSAQQFPDLHSELNLSSLELGDSALYFCASSQSAGLAGNTIYFGEGSWLTVV.

This clone was found once. The chain couples TRBV7-2 to TRBJ2-1, with 7 bases that match TRBD2. The CDR3 loop spans 15 amino acids. The V segment lost 5 bases and the J segment 6 bases; nucleotides outside the gene matches: 10. Germline CDR1 and CDR2: SGHTA and FQGNSA. In nucleotides, the CDR3 is TGTGCCAGCAGCCTACCCCCGACTAGCAGCAATGAGCAGTTCTTC. Translating it yields CASSLPPTSSNEQFF.

This sequence joins TRBV5-8 and TRBJ1-1, with TRBD1 matching 7 bases. With 4 bases clipped from V and 1 base from J, the junction kept 7 bases outside the gene matches. CDR1 is SGHTS, CDR2 YDEGEE, per germline. The CDR3 consists of 15 residues. The CDR3 bases are TGTGCCAGCAGCGTAGAAAGGGGGCCGAACACTGAAGCTTTCTTT. Translating gives CASSVERGPNTEAFF. Together with reference TRBV5-8 and TRBJ1-1, the CDR3 gives the full variable domain: EAGVTQSPTHLIKTRGQQATLRCSPISGHTSVYWYQQALGLGLQFLLWYDEGEERNRGNFPPRFSGRQFPNYSSELNVNALELEDSALYLCASSVERGPNTEAFFGQGTRLTVV.

The rearrangement links TRBV7-9 to TRBJ1-4; 8 positions match TRBD1. The germline gives CDR1 SEHNR, CDR2 FQNEAQ (reference sequence). V was clipped by 5 bases and J by 2 bases; unmatched bases: 4. This CDR3 is 15 amino acids long. CDR3 DNA: TGTGCCAGCAGCCGTCGGACAGGGACTAATGAAAAACTGTTTTTT. It codes for CASSRRTGTNEKLFF.

The V call is TRBV15, the J call TRBJ1-4; 8 bases match TRBD1. After removal of 1 base from V and 3 bases from J, the junction contained 1 base not matched to a gene. The CDR3 has 15 residues. Germline V gene sequence: CDR1 LNHNV, CDR2 YYDKDF (reference sequence). The CDR3 here is CATSRAGQANEKLFF. The CDR3 region has the DNA TGTGCCACCAGCAGAGCGGGACAGGCTAATGAAAAACTGTTTTTT.

The CDR3 here is CASSFVSRGGETQYF. The CDR3 DNA sequence: TGTGCCAGCAGCTTTGTGAGTCGGGGAGGCGAGACCCAGTACTTC. This chain connects TRBV5-6 to TRBJ2-5; a weak D match, TRBD2 (6 bases). The CDR3 spans 15 residues. V was clipped by 2 bases and J by 5 bases, with 16 bases between them. Germline CDR1 is SGHDT and CDR2 is YYEEEE.

The chain employs TRBV14 and TRBJ1-5; 8 bases agree with TRBD1. This CDR3 has 15 amino acids. In germline, CDR1 is SGHDN, CDR2 FVKESK. With V trimmed by 3 bases and J by 5 bases, 6 bases remained unmatched. The CDR3 DNA is TGTGCCAGCAGCCAGTTCAGGGGGCGCGATCAGCCCCAGCATTTT. Protein sequence: CASSQFRGRDQPQHF.

The chain employs TRBV7-8 and TRBJ2-3, with D perhaps matching TRBD2 (5 bases). Trimming took off 3 bases at V and 1 base at J, with 11 bases between the two ends. Germline V gene sequence: CDR1 SGHVS, CDR2 FQNEAQ. The CDR3 spans 15 residues. Here the CDR3 DNA reads TGTGCCAGCAGCTTTCCGGGGAGTCGCACAGATACGCAGTATTTT. Translation: CASSFPGSRTDTQYF.

The chain is built from TRBV4-2 and TRBJ1-2; D is perhaps TRBD1 (5 bases). The CDR3 length is 17 residues. V was clipped by 1 base and J by 0 bases, with 15 bases between them. Germline V gene sequence: CDR1 LGHNA, CDR2 YNFKEQ. In DNA, the CDR3 is TGTGCCAGCAGCCAAGCTGATAGGGGAAAAGCTAACTATGGCTACACCTTC. This gives the protein CASSQADRGKANYGYTF.

This clone was seen just once. The same CDR3 also results from other DNA sequences found in this sample. J is TRBJ1-6 and V is TRBV27; no firm D call. The CDR3 runs to 15 residues. V was shortened by 6 bases and J by 5 bases, with 14 bases between the two germline ends. Germline CDR1 is MNHEY and CDR2 is SMNVEV (reference sequence). CDR3 nucleotide sequence: TGTGCCAGCAGACCCCTGGGGAGGGATAATTCACCCCTCCACTTT. Amino acids: CASRPLGRDNSPLHF.

The V call is TRBV14, the J call TRBJ2-1; 16 positions match TRBD2. V shed 3 bases and J 4 bases; nucleotides not matched to a gene: 3. This CDR3 spans 17 amino acids. The V gene's germline CDR1 is SGHDN and CDR2 FVKESK. CDR3 DNA sequence: TGTGCCAGCAGCCATGGGACTAGCGGGGGGGCATACAATGAGCAGTTCTTC. Translating it yields CASSHGTSGGAYNEQFF.

The chain combines TRBV18 with TRBJ2-1; D is unresolved. This CDR3 has 11 residues. The germline V and J ends were trimmed by 1 base and 10 bases, with 5 bases remaining between them. CDR1 KGHSH and CDR2 LQKENI come from the germline V gene. CDR3 DNA: TGTGCCAGCTCACCACGGGCCGAGCAGTTCTTC. Protein sequence: CASSPRAEQFF.

The V call is TRBV28, the J call TRBJ1-2; TRBD1 aligns across 7 bases. This CDR3 has 14 residues. Germline V CDR1 and CDR2: MDHEN, SYDVKM. With 6 bases clipped from V and 7 bases from J, the junction kept 11 bases outside the gene matches. The CDR3, as DNA: TGTGCCAGCAGGGGGACGGACAGGTCGAGTGGCTACACCTTC. Translation: CASRGTDRSSGYTF.

This clone occurred a few times. The chain recombines TRBV7-2 with TRBJ1-4, with TRBD1 as a possible D gene (5 bases). Per the germline V gene, CDR1 is SGHTA and CDR2 is FQGNSA. The CDR3 consists of 14 residues. Trimming removed 5 bases at V and 4 bases at J, with 11 bases between. CDR3 in amino acids: CASSRDSRNEKLFF. CDR3 coding DNA: TGTGCCAGCAGCCGCGACAGCCGTAATGAAAAACTGTTTTTT.

The chain carries TRBV6-6 and TRBJ1-2; 8 bases fit TRBD1. From germline, CDR1 is MNHNY and CDR2 SVGAGI (reference sequence). The CDR3 length is 13 residues. V lost 5 bases and J lost 6; bases outside the gene matches: 5. This CDR3 reads CASSGTGSNGYTF. The CDR3 nucleotides read TGTGCCAGCAGTGGGACAGGATCTAATGGCTACACCTTC.

In its sample, this clone was seen once. The rearrangement links TRBV4-3 to TRBJ2-5; TRBD1 agrees at 9 bases. The end of the DNA is better explained by TRBJ2-7, so the J call may be wrong. Per germline, CDR1 LGHNA and CDR2 YSLEER. The CDR3 totals 15 residues. DNA for the CDR3: TGCGCCAGCAGCCAGGCCGGGACAGGGTACTACGAGCAGTACTTC. Amino acid sequence: CASSQAGTGYYEQYF.

In its sample, this clone was seen once. The rearrangement uses TRBV28 and TRBJ2-2, with 7 bases matching TRBD1. This CDR3 has 19 amino acids. V lost 5 bases and J lost 4; bases outside the gene matches: 19. CDR1 MDHEN and CDR2 SYDVKM come from the germline V gene. The CDR3 region is CASSQPRDRYLKSTGELFF. For the CDR3, the DNA is TGTGCCAGCAGTCAACCCCGGGACAGATACCTCAAGAGCACCGGGGAGCTGTTTTTT.